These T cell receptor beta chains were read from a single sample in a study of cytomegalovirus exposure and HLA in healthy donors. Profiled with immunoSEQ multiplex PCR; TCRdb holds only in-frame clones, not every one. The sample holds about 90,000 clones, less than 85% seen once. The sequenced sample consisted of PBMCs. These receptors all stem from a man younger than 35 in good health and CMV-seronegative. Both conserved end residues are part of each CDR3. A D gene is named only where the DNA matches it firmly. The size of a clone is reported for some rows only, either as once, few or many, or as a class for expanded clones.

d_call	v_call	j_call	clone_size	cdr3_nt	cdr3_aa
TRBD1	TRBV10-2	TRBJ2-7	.	TGCGCCACCACAGGGGAGTACTACGAGCAGTACTTC	CATTGEYYEQYF
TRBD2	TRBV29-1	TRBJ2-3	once	TGCAGCGGCTTTTCGCTAGCGGGAGTGGCAGATACGCAGTATTTT	CSGFSLAGVADTQYF
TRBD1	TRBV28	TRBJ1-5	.	TGTGCCAGCAGGCAAGGGACAGGGCGAAATCAGCCCCAGCATTTT	CASRQGTGRNQPQHF
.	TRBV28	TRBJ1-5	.	TGTGCCAGCATGAGGAGGGGCCGAAGCAATCAGCCCCAGCATTTT	CASMRRGRSNQPQHF
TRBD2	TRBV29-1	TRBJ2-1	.	TGCAGCGTTGAATGGCTAGCGGGGTACAATGAGCAGTTCTTC	CSVEWLAGYNEQFF
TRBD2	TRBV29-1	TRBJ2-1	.	TGCAGCGTTGGGGCGACTAGCGGATCTTTTTACAATGAGCAGTTCTTC	CSVGATSGSFYNEQFF
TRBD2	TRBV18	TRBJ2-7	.	TGTGCCAGCTCACCATTTAGCGGGAGCACCTACGAGCAGTACTTC	CASSPFSGSTYEQYF
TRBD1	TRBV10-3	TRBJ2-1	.	TGTGCCATCAGTGAGTCGGGACAGACTTACAATGAGCAGTTCTTC	CAISESGQTYNEQFF
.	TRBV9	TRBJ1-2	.	TGTGCCAGCAGCGTAGGGGGCCGTGGTCACGGCTACACCTTC	CASSVGGRGHGYTF
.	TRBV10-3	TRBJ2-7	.	TGTGCCATCAGTGACAGTACAACTAGAAGCGAGCAGTACTTC	CAISDSTTRSEQYF
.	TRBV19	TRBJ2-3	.	TGTGCCAGTAAATCGGGAGCTCAGACAGATACGCAGTATTTT	CASKSGAQTDTQYF
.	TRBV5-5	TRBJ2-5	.	TGTGCCAGCAGCTTGATAGGCAGGGATCAAGAGACCCAGTACTTC	CASSLIGRDQETQYF
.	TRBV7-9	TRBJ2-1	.	TGTGCCAGCAGCTTAACCGTTTCTGCGGCCTCCAATGAGCAGTTCTTC	CASSLTVSAASNEQFF
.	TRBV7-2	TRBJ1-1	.	TGTGCCAGCAGCGGAACCAGGGGCTGGACTGAAGCTTTCTTT	CASSGTRGWTEAFF
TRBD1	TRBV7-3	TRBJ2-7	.	TGTGCCAGCAGCTTCGGGACAGGGGGTCCCTACGAGCAGTACTTC	CASSFGTGGPYEQYF
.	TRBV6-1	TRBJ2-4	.	TGTGCCAGCAGTTTAGCGGTAGCCAAAAACATTCAGTACTTC	CASSLAVAKNIQYF
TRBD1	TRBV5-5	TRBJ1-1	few	TGTGCCAGCAGCGGGACAGGGACGAACACTGAAGCTTTCTTT	CASSGTGTNTEAFF